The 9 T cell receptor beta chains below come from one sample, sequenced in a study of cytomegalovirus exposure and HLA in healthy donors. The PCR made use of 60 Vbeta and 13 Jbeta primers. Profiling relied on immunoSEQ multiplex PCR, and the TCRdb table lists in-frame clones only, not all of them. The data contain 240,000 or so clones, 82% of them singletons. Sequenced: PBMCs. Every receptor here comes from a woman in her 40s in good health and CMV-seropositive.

CDR3 sequence reads: CASTTGLYQETQYF. For the CDR3, the DNA is TGTGCCAGCACCACAGGCCTTTACCAAGAGACCCAGTACTTC. The V and J genes are TRBV2 and TRBJ2-5; D is possibly TRBD1 (5 bases). V was pared by 7 bases and J by 0 bases, with 12 bases between. CDR3 length equals 14 residues. The V gene's germline CDR1 is SNHLY and CDR2 FYNNEI.

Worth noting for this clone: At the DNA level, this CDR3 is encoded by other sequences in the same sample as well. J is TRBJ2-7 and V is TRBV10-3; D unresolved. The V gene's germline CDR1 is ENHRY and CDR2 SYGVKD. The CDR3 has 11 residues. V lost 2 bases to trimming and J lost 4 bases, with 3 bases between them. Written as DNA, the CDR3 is TGTGCCATCAGTGAGCAATACGAGCAGTACTTC. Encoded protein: CAISEQYEQYF.

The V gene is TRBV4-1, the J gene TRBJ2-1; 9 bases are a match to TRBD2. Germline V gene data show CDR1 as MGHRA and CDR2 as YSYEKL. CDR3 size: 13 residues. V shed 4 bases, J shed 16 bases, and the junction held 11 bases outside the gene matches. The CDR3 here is CASSPTFSGRPFF. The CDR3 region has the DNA TGCGCCAGCAGCCCGACGTTCAGCGGGAGGCCCTTCTTC.

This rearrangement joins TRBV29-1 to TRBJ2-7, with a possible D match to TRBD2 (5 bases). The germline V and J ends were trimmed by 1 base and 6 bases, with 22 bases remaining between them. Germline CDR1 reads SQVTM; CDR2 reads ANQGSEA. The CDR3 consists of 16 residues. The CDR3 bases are TGCAGCGTTGAAGGCGTGGAATCAAGAGGGATCGGCGAGCAGTACTTC. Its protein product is CSVEGVESRGIGEQYF.

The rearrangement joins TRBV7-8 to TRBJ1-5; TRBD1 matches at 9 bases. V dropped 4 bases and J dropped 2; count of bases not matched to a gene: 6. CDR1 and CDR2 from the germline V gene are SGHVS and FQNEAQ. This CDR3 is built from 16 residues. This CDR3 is CASSSGTGIGNQPQHF. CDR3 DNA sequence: TGTGCCAGCAGCTCCGGGACAGGGATCGGCAATCAGCCCCAGCATTTT.

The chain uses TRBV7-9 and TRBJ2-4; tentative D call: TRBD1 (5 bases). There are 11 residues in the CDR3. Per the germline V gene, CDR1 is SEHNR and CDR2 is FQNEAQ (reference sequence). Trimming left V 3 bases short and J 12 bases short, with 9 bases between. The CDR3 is CASSFDRYQYF. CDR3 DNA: TGTGCCAGCAGCTTCGACAGATATCAGTACTTC.

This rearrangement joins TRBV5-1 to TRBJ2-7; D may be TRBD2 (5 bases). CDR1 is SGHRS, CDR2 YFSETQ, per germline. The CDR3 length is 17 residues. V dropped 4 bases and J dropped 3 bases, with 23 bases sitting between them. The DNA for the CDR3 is TGCGCCAGCAGCCCCCGGGAAGGCCGTCGAGGGCTCTACGAGCAGTACTTC. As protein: CASSPREGRRGLYEQYF.

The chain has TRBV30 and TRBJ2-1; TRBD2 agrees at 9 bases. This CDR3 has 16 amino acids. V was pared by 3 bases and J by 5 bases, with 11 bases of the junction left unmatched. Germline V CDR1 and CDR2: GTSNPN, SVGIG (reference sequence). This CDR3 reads CAWSLAGLAGNNEQFF. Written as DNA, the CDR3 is TGTGCCTGGAGCCTCGCCGGGCTAGCGGGGAACAATGAGCAGTTCTTC. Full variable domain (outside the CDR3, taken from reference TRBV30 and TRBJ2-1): SQTIHQWPATLVQPVGSPLSLECTVEGTSNPNLYWYRQAAGRGLQLLFYSVGIGQISSEVPQNLSASRPQDRQFILSSKKLLLSDSGFYLCAWSLAGLAGNNEQFFGPGTRLTVL.

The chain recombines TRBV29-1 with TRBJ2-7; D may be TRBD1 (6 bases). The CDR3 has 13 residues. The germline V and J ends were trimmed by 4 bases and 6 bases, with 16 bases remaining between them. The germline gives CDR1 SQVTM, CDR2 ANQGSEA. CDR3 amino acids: CSVVSMGAGEQYF. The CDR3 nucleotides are TGCAGCGTTGTGTCGATGGGGGCGGGCGAGCAGTACTTC.